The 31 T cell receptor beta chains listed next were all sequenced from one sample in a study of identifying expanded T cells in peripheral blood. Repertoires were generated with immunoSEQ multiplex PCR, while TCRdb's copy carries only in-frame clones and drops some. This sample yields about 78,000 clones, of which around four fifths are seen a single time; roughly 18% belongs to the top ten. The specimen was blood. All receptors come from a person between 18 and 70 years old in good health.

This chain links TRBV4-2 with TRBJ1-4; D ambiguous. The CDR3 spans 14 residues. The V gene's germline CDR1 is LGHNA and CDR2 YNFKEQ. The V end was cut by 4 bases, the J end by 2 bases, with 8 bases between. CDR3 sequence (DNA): TGTGCCAGCAGCCTAGGATTGACTAATGAAAAACTGTTTTTT. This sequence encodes CASSLGLTNEKLFF.

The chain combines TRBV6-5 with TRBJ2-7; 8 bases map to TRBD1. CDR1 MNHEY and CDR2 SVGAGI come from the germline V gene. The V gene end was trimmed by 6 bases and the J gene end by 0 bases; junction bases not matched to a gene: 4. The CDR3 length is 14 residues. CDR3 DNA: TGTGCCAGCAGACCCGACAGGGGCTCCTACGAGCAGTACTTC. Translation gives CASRPDRGSYEQYF.

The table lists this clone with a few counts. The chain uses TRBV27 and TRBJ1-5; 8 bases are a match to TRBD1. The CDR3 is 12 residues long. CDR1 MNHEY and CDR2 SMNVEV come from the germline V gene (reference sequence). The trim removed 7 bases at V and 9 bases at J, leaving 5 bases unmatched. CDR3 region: CASKTGGRPQHF. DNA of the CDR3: TGTGCCAGCAAAACAGGGGGACGGCCCCAGCATTTT.

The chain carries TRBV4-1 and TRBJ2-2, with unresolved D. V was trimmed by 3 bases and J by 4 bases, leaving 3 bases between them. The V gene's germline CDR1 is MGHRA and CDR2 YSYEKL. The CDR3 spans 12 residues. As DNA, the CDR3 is TGCGCCAGCAGCCACCGCACCGGGGAGCTGTTTTTT. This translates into CASSHRTGELFF.

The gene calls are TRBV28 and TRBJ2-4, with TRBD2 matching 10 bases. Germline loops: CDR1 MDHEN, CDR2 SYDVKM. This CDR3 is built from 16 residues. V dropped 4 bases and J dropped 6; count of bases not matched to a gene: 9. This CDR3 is CASSSILAGQRNIQYF. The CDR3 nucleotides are TGTGCCAGCAGTTCCATACTAGCGGGGCAAAGAAACATTCAGTACTTC.

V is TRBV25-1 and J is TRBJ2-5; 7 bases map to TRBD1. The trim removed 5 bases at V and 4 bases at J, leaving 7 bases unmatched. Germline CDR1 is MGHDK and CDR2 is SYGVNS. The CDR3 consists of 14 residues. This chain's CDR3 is CASSPPTGRETQYF. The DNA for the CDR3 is TGTGCCAGCAGTCCGCCGACAGGGCGAGAGACCCAGTACTTC.

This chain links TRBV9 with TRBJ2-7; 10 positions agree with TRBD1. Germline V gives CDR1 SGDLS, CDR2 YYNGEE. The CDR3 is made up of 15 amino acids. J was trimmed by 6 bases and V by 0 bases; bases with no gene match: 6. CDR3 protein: CASSVGGGQGSEQYF. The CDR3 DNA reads TGTGCCAGCAGCGTAGGTGGGGGACAGGGGAGCGAGCAGTACTTC.

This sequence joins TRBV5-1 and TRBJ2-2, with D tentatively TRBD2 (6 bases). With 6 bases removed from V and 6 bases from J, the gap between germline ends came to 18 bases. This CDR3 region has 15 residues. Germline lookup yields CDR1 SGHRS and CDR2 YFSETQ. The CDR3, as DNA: TGCGCCAGCAAAGCGGACCGGGAGAGTTCCGGGGAGCTGTTTTTT. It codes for CASKADRESSGELFF.

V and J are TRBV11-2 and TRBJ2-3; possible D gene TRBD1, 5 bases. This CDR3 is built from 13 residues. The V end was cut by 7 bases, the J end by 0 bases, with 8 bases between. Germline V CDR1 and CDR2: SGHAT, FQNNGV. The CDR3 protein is CASTAGSTDTQYF. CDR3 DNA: TGTGCCAGCACGGCAGGGAGCACAGATACGCAGTATTTT.

The CDR3 DNA is TGTGCCAGTAGTATCGGGACAGGGGACCTTCTCTCTGGAAACACCATATATTTT. This codes for CASSIGTGDLLSGNTIYF. The chain joins TRBV19 to TRBJ1-3; 10 bases are shared with TRBD1. Germline V gene sequence: CDR1 LNHDA, CDR2 SQIVND (reference sequence). The J segment lost 0 bases and the V segment lost 3 bases, leaving 8 bases of the junction unmatched. The CDR3 sequence is 18 residues long.

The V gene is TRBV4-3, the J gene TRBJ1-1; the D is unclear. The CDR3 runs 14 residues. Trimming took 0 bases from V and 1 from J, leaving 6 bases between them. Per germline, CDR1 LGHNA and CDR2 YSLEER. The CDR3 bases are TGCGCCAGCAGCCAAGATCACGGGAACACTGAAGCTTTCTTT. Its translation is CASSQDHGNTEAFF.

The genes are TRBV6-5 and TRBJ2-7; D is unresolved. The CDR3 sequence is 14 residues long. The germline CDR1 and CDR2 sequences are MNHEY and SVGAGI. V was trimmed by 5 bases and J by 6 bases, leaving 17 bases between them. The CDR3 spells CASSQPLWGSEQYF. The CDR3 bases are TGTGCCAGCAGTCAGCCCCTTTGGGGAAGCGAGCAGTACTTC.

The CDR3: CASSFGTSGLLGNEQFF. The DNA of the CDR3 is TGTGCCAGCAGTTTTGGCACTAGCGGGTTATTGGGCAATGAGCAGTTCTTC. The chain carries TRBV27 and TRBJ2-1, with 9 bases identical to TRBD2. The CDR3 is made up of 17 amino acids. CDR1 MNHEY and CDR2 SMNVEV come from the germline V gene (reference sequence). Trimming at V came to 3 bases and at J to 6 bases, leaving 12 bases not matched to a gene.

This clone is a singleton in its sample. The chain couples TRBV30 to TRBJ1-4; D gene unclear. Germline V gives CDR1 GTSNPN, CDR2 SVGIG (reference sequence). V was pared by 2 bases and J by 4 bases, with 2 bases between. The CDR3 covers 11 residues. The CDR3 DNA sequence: TGTGCCTGGAGTCTTAATGAAAAACTGTTTTTT. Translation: CAWSLNEKLFF.

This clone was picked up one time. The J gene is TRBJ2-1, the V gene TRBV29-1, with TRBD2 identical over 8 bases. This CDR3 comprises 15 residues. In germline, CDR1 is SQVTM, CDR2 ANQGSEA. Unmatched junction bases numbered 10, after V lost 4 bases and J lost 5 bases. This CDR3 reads CSVVIQLAVNNEQFF. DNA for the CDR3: TGCAGCGTTGTAATTCAACTAGCGGTGAACAATGAGCAGTTCTTC.

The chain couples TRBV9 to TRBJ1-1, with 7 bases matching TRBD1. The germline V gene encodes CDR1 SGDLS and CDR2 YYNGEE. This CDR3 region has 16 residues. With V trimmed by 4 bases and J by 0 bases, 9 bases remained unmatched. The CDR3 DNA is TGTGCCAGCAGCAAACGACAGGGAGAGGTGAACACTGAAGCTTTCTTT. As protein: CASSKRQGEVNTEAFF.

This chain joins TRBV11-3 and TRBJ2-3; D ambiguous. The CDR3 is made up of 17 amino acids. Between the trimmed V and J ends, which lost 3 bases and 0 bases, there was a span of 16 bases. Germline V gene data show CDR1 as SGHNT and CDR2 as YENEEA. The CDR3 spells CASSLNLGKSSTDTQYF. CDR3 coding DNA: TGTGCCAGCAGCTTGAATCTGGGGAAGTCTAGCACAGATACGCAGTATTTT.

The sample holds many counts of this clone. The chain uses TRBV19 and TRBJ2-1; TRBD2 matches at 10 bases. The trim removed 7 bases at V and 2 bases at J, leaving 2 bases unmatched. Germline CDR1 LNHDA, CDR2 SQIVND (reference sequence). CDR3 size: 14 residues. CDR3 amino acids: CASTSGRPYNEQFF. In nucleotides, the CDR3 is TGTGCCAGTACTAGCGGGAGACCCTACAATGAGCAGTTCTTC.

CDR3 in amino acids: CASSLEWGTNYGYTF. For the CDR3, the DNA is TGCGCCAGCAGCTTGGAGTGGGGGACTAACTATGGCTACACCTTC. This chain links TRBV5-1 with TRBJ1-2; possibly TRBD1 for D (5 bases). Germline CDR1 is SGHRS and CDR2 is YFSETQ. CDR3 length: 15 amino acids. Deletions cut 0 bases from V and 0 bases from J, with 9 bases between.

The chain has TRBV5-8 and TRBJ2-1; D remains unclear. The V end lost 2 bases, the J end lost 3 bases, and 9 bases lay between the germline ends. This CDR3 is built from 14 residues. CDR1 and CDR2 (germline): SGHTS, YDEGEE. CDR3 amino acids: CASSLWQDYNEQFF. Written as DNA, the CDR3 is TGTGCCAGCAGCTTATGGCAGGACTACAATGAGCAGTTCTTC.

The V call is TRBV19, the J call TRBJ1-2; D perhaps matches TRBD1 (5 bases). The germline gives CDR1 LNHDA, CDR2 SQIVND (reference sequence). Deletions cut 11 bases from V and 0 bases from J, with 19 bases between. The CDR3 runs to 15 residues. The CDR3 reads CARPLGTLANYGYTF. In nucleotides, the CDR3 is TGTGCCCGACCCCTGGGGACCCTAGCTAACTATGGCTACACCTTC.

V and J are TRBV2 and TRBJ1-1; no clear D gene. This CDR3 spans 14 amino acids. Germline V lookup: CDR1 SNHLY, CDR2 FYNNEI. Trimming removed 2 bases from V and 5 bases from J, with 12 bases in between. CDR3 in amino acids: CASSELGGGTEAFF. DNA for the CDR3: TGTGCCAGCAGTGAATTGGGCGGCGGGACTGAAGCTTTCTTT.

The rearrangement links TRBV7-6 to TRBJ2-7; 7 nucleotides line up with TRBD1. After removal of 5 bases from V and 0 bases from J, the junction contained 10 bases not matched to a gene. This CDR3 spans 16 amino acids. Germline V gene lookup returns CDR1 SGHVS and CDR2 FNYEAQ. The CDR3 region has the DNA TGTGCCAGCAGCCCCCGACAGGGAAGATCCTCCTACGAGCAGTACTTC. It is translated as CASSPRQGRSSYEQYF.

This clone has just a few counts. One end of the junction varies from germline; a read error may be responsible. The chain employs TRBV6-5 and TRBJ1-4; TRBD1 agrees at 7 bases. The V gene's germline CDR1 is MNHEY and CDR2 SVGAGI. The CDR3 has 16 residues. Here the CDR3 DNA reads TGTGCCAGCAGCTACTATTTAACAGGGGCCCCCCCTAAACTGTTTTTT. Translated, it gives CASSYYLTGAPPKLFF.

CDR3: CASSLFRETQYF. In DNA form, the CDR3 reads TGTGCCAGCAGCTTATTCCGGGAGACCCAGTACTTC. The chain combines TRBV7-2 with TRBJ2-5; D ambiguous. The V gene lost 2 bases and the J gene lost 5 bases, with 6 bases spanning the gap. CDR1 and CDR2 (germline): SGHTA, FQGNSA. This CDR3 region has 12 residues.

CDR3 loop: CASSQDRASGSSSRNIQYF. The CDR3 DNA sequence: TGCGCCAGCAGCCAAGATCGGGCTAGCGGGAGTTCAAGCAGAAACATTCAGTACTTC. The V gene is TRBV4-1, the J gene TRBJ2-4; 10 bases agree with TRBD2. CDR1 and CDR2 from the germline V gene are MGHRA and YSYEKL. The CDR3 is 19 residues long. V lost 0 bases, J lost 6 bases, and 14 bases stayed unmatched.

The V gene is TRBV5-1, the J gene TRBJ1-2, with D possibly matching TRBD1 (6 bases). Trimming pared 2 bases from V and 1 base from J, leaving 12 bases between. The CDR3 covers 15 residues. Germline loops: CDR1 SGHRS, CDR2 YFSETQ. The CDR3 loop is CASSLRTEDNYGYTF. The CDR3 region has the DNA TGCGCCAGCAGCTTACGGACAGAAGATAACTATGGCTACACCTTC.

CDR3 in DNA: TGTGCCAGCGCGGGACAGGGCTCCTACGAGCAGTACTTC. It codes for CASAGQGSYEQYF. The genes are TRBV5-5 and TRBJ2-7; 9 nucleotides match TRBD1. The V gene's germline CDR1 is SGHKS and CDR2 YYEKEE (reference sequence). V trimming: 7 bases; J trimming: 0 bases; junction bases outside the gene matches: 2. The length of the CDR3 is 13 residues.

DNA of the CDR3: TGTGCCAGCAGCTTAGCCCGGGCCCAGAGCACAGATACGCAGTATTTT. Protein sequence: CASSLARAQSTDTQYF. V gene TRBV7-8 combines with J gene TRBJ2-3; D unclear. The CDR3 is 16 residues long. CDR1 is SGHVS and CDR2 is FQNEAQ in the germline V gene. V dropped 0 bases and J dropped 0 bases, with 10 bases sitting between them.

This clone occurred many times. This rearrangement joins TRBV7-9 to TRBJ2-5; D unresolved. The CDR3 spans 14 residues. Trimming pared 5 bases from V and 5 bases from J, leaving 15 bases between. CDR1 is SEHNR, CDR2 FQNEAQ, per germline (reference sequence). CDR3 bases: TGTGCCAGCAGCGCCTCGGCGGTGGGGGAGACCCAGTACTTC. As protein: CASSASAVGETQYF.

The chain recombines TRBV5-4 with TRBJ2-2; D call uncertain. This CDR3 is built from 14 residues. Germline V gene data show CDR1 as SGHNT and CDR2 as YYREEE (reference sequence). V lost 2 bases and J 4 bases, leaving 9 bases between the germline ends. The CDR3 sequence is CASSLETFTGELFF. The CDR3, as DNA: TGTGCCAGCAGCTTAGAGACTTTCACCGGGGAGCTGTTTTTT. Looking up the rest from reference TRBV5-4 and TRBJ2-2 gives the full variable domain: ETGVTQSPTHLIKTRGQQVTLRCSSQSGHNTVSWYQQALGQGPQFIFQYYREEENGRGNFPPRFSGLQFPNYSSELNVNALELDDSALYLCASSLETFTGELFFGEGSRLTVL.